This T cell receptor beta chain comes out of a study of human T cells and chemical hapten exposure. Germline lookup yields CDR1 DFQATT and CDR2 SNEGSKA (reference sequence). CDR3 length equals 17 residues. Individual cDNA molecules in this library carried unique molecular identifiers. Via MiXCR, TCRdb re-called the RACE reads, giving one row per CDR3 protein. This table holds some 400,000 distinct CDR3 sequences, roughly 5% found once. Time point in this sample: patch test 1, 2 weeks after DPC sensitization. Treatment given: therapeutic diphenylcyclopropenone sensitization with weekly scalp DPC. In its sample, this clonotype was seen a few times. A junction boundary mismatches the germline segment, possibly from a read error.

The sequences come from whole blood, collected in connection with sensitization to the hapten diphenylcyclopropenone (DPC). The source is a woman in her 50s with alopecia areata. Some clones in this sample may be carry-over from other donors' samples. The chain couples TRBV20-1 to TRBJ1-6; D remains unclear. The CDR3 DNA reads as TGCAGTGCCCCCCCGGTGACGTCGAGTACCTATAATTCGCCCCTCCACTTT. Residues: CSAPPVTSSTYNSPLHF.